Given below is one T cell receptor beta chain in context. Its antigen is still unknown. No base qualities exist here, and no much larger clone lies one base off it. TCRbeta CDR3 regions were amplified from genomic DNA using the immunoSEQ Assay, a bias-controlled multiplex PCR. The authors' analysis ran thus. The number of nucleated cells in each sample was estimated by amplification of reference gene primers within the assay. Sequence reads were collapsed and filtered to measure the absolute abundance of every unique TCRbeta CDR3 rearrangement. For each sample, productive Simpson clonality was calculated by taking the square root of Simpson's diversity index across productive rearrangements. TCRdb obtained this table from immuneACCESS and retained in-frame rearrangements with V and J assigned. These tables miss some clones; where compared with another copy, unresolved V genes account for less than half of the shortfall, and the remainder is unexplained. The DNA gave D and trimming, while V, J and clone size come from that table. This sample holds approximately 110,000 clones; 88% were observed only once. The ten largest clones add up to almost 8.5% of the sample.

Samples from volunteer blood donors who had recovered from COVID-19 were contributed by a second Seattle source. Each collaborating institution followed its own protocols to collect whole blood in K2EDTA tubes. For TCRbeta analysis, collaborators shipped samples as frozen whole blood, isolated PBMCs, or DNA extracted from either of those sample types. The sample belongs to a study of blood T cell repertoires in COVID-19 (TCRdb year 2020). About the investigation overall: The collaborator samples originated in the United States, Italy and Spain and spanned the acute and convalescent phases of COVID-19. Where HLA class I and class II types were available, the types were taken from metadata supplied by the sample provider, not from assay-based typing. The samples were drawn from two sources: the first 160 participants of the ongoing ImmuneRACE study, and over 1,000 subjects contributed by 6 global collaborators. The dataset comprised deeply sampled blood TCRbeta repertoires from subjects exposed to, actively infected with, or recovered from COVID-19. The prospective study material was composed of cDNA or gDNA derived from T cells, B-cell-depleted T cells, or PBMCs. The repertoires were released in a freely available public database meant as a resource for research on the immune response to SARS-CoV-2. Nearly every sample came with metadata listing a de-identified subject ID, COVID-19 status, age in years and sex.

Including the terminal cysteine and phenylalanine, the CDR3 comprises 12 residues. The read is trimmed to its CDR3 DNA, 36 bases read in frame from base 1. V gives up 4 bases and J gives up 2 bases, and the segment between their germline ends measures 8 bases. The germline V gene sets CDR1 to SQVTM and CDR2 to ANQGSEA. Broader findings and caveats from the paper: The quantity of clinical and demographic metadata differed by source and by participant and was supplied without curation.

The clonotype was recovered from a woman between 70 and 85 years old who had recovered from COVID-19. This sequence uses TRBV29-1 and TRBJ1-2; no confident D gene assignment can be made. Sequencing was performed on peripheral blood. DNA sequence: TGCAGCGTTGCATACGGGAACTATGGCTACACCTTC. Its protein is CSVAYGNYGYTF.